These 20 T cell receptor beta chains were all obtained from the same sample, sequenced in a study of cytomegalovirus exposure and HLA in healthy donors. The primer mix had 60 Vbeta and 13 Jbeta primers. Assay used: immunoSEQ multiplex PCR; TCRdb lists only in-frame clones, some missing. The sample records around 200,000 clones, 65% to 85% being singletons. Sequencing input: PBMCs. The receptor set was obtained from a man in his fifties in good health and CMV-seronegative.

V usage is TRBV5-8 and J usage is TRBJ1-6; perhaps TRBD1 as D (6 bases). The CDR3 extends over 15 amino acids. From germline, CDR1 is SGHTS and CDR2 YDEGEE. The V end was cut by 1 base, the J end by 6 bases, with 11 bases between. The CDR3 DNA reads as TGTGCCAGCAGCTTGTCAGGGGCTCTTAATTCACCCCTCCACTTT. Amino acid sequence: CASSLSGALNSPLHF.

The chain links TRBV6-5 to TRBJ1-2, with 12 nucleotides matching TRBD1. Germline CDR1 and CDR2: MNHEY and SVGAGI. The CDR3 totals 16 residues. V gave up 4 bases and J gave up 8 bases; unmatched junction bases: 11. CDR3 loop: CASSSAGTGGLSGYTF. CDR3 coding DNA: TGTGCCAGCAGTTCAGCCGGGACAGGGGGCTTGAGCGGCTACACCTTC.

This clone was seen more than once but under ten times. The chain joins TRBV7-9 to TRBJ1-2; D ambiguous. The CDR3 consists of 14 residues. Looked up from germline, CDR1 is SEHNR and CDR2 is FQNEAQ (reference sequence). The V end was cut by 1 base, the J end by 2 bases, with 8 bases between. CDR3 region: CASSLVTKNYGYTF. CDR3 bases: TGTGCCAGCAGCTTAGTAACTAAAAACTATGGCTACACCTTC.

This clone has a single count. The rearrangement joins TRBV7-3 to TRBJ1-1, with D possibly being TRBD1 (6 bases). Germline CDR1 reads SGHTA; CDR2 reads FQGTGA. The V gene lost 5 bases and the J gene lost 2 bases, with 21 bases spanning the gap. This CDR3 is built from 17 residues. CDR3 protein: CASSPQSSRGFNTEAFF. In nucleotides, the CDR3 is TGTGCCAGCAGCCCCCAGTCATCAAGGGGGTTTAACACTGAAGCTTTCTTT.

The gene calls are TRBV7-2 and TRBJ1-6; D might be TRBD1 (5 bases). V was trimmed by 5 bases and J by 5 bases, leaving 13 bases between them. Germline V gene sequence: CDR1 SGHTA, CDR2 FQGNSA. The CDR3 is made up of 15 amino acids. The CDR3: CASSGTAGNNSPLHF. The CDR3 DNA reads TGTGCCAGCAGCGGAACGGCAGGGAATAATTCACCCCTCCACTTT.

In this sample, this clone turned up a few times. The V call is TRBV18, the J call TRBJ2-7; possible D gene TRBD1, 7 bases. Germline lookup yields CDR1 KGHSH and CDR2 LQKENI. The CDR3 loop spans 15 amino acids. V was trimmed by 2 bases and J by 6 bases, leaving 17 bases between them. CDR3 loop: CASSPTRDSPSEQYF. The CDR3 DNA follows: TGTGCCAGCTCACCAACGCGGGACAGCCCTTCCGAGCAGTACTTC.

The genes are TRBV27 and TRBJ2-1, with TRBD1 matching 10 bases. The germline gives CDR1 MNHEY, CDR2 SMNVEV (reference sequence). The V gene end was trimmed by 2 bases and the J gene end by 8 bases; junction bases not matched to a gene: 12. The CDR3 totals 17 residues. The DNA for the CDR3 is TGTGCCAGCAGTTTACCGGTAGGACAGGGGGTAATCGATGAGCAGTTCTTC. This sequence encodes CASSLPVGQGVIDEQFF.

The V and J genes are TRBV7-9 and TRBJ1-4; perhaps TRBD1 as D (5 bases). The CDR3 extends over 13 amino acids. V lost 5 bases to trimming and J lost 6 bases, with 10 bases between them. CDR1 is SEHNR and CDR2 is FQNEAQ in the germline V gene (reference sequence). CDR3: CASSHRGDEKLFF. CDR3 in DNA: TGTGCCAGCAGCCACCGGGGGGATGAAAAACTGTTTTTT.

The chain employs TRBV5-6 and TRBJ1-6; D is undetermined. Between the trimmed V and J ends, which lost 0 bases and 8 bases, there was a span of 6 bases. Per the germline V gene, CDR1 is SGHDT and CDR2 is YYEEEE. The CDR3 sequence is 13 residues long. CDR3 region: CASSLERDSPLHF. The CDR3 DNA reads TGTGCCAGCAGCTTGGAGAGGGATTCACCCCTCCACTTT.

This chain joins TRBV15 and TRBJ2-6, with D perhaps matching TRBD2 (5 bases). The V end was cut by 3 bases, the J end by 3 bases, with 15 bases between. Germline values: CDR1 LNHNV, CDR2 YYDKDF (reference sequence). The CDR3 has 17 amino acids. CDR3 region: CATSSVPRGSGANVLTF. CDR3 nucleotide sequence: TGTGCCACCAGCAGTGTCCCCCGGGGAAGTGGGGCCAACGTCCTGACTTTC.

The sample holds one count of this clone. This chain joins TRBV7-8 and TRBJ1-1; 10 bases map to TRBD1. Germline V gene sequence: CDR1 SGHVS, CDR2 FQNEAQ. The CDR3 loop spans 14 amino acids. After removal of 4 bases from V and 6 bases from J, the junction contained 5 bases not matched to a gene. DNA for the CDR3: TGTGCCAGCAGCTCCCGGGACAGGGGCGCTGAAGCTTTCTTT. Its translation: CASSSRDRGAEAFF.

This chain joins TRBV6-1 and TRBJ2-5; 10 bases map to TRBD1. J lost 5 bases, V lost 5 bases, and 2 bases had no gene match. The CDR3 totals 13 residues. In germline, CDR1 is MNHNS, CDR2 SASEGT. The CDR3 loop reads CASSMGQGETQYF. The CDR3 DNA reads TGTGCCAGCAGTATGGGACAGGGGGAGACCCAGTACTTC.

For this clone: Additional DNA sequences in this sample encode the identical CDR3. V and J are TRBV7-9 and TRBJ2-1, with a weak D call TRBD1 (6 bases). Germline V lookup: CDR1 SEHNR, CDR2 FQNEAQ (reference sequence). The CDR3 runs to 15 residues. The V and J ends lost 3 bases and 3 bases respectively, with 12 bases between them. The CDR3 DNA is TGTGCCAGCAGCTTTCCGACAGGTAACTACAATGAGCAGTTCTTC. Residues: CASSFPTGNYNEQFF.

CDR3 protein: CASSQVAGVRQGSSGELFF. CDR3 nucleotides: TGCGCCAGCAGCCAAGTTGCCGGCGTAAGACAGGGCTCTTCCGGGGAGCTGTTTTTT. The chain is built from TRBV4-3 and TRBJ2-2; 7 bases match TRBD1. The germline gives CDR1 LGHNA, CDR2 YSLEER. The junction had 17 bases not matched to a gene; V was cut back by 1 base and J by 6 bases. This CDR3 is built from 19 residues.

In this sample, this clone turned up a few times. The chain recombines TRBV7-9 with TRBJ2-7, with 8 bases that match TRBD1. With 3 bases clipped from V and 5 bases from J, the junction kept 9 bases outside the gene matches. CDR1 is SEHNR, CDR2 FQNEAQ, per germline (reference sequence). This CDR3 has 15 residues. CDR3 in amino acids: CASSFSLTGADEQYF. The CDR3 region has the DNA TGTGCCAGCAGCTTTTCTCTGACAGGGGCGGACGAGCAGTACTTC.

This chain joins TRBV7-8 and TRBJ2-5; weak D call: TRBD1 (6 bases). CDR3 length: 13 residues. Germline assignment: CDR1 SGHVS and CDR2 FQNEAQ. The V end lost 4 bases, the J end lost 5 bases, and 11 bases lay between the germline ends. This CDR3 is CASSSGQFETQYF. The DNA of the CDR3 is TGTGCCAGCAGCTCAGGACAGTTTGAGACCCAGTACTTC.

This chain connects TRBV11-2 to TRBJ1-6; D not certain. Germline V CDR1 and CDR2: SGHAT, FQNNGV. V lost 3 bases to trimming and J lost 6 bases, with 6 bases between them. The length of the CDR3 is 13 residues. The CDR3 DNA reads TGTGCCAGCAGCTTGCGATCTAATTCACCCCTCCACTTT. Translation gives CASSLRSNSPLHF.

In the case of this clone: Mismatch with germline at one junction end may stem from a read error. The V and J genes are TRBV7-7 and TRBJ2-5, with TRBD2 as a possible D gene (6 bases). The J call may be wrong; the DNA end is better matched by TRBJ2-7. Germline lookup yields CDR1 SSHAT and CDR2 FNYEAQ (reference sequence). The CDR3 runs 15 residues. The CDR3 loop reads CASSPGTAATGEQYF. The CDR3, as DNA: TGTGCTAGCAGCCCGGGGACTGCCGCGACCGGCGAGCAGTACTTC.

This chain uses TRBV11-2 with TRBJ1-5; D unclear. The CDR3 consists of 15 residues. From germline, CDR1 is SGHAT and CDR2 FQNNGV. Trimming removed 5 bases at V and 3 bases at J, with 14 bases between. The CDR3 nucleotides are TGTGCCAGCAGCCGCTTCAGTGGAGACAATCAGCCCCAGCATTTT. It is translated as CASSRFSGDNQPQHF.

The V gene is TRBV4-2, the J gene TRBJ2-3, with D perhaps TRBD2 (6 bases). Trimming shortened V by 7 bases and J by 6 bases, and 20 bases separated the two germline ends. Germline V gene lookup returns CDR1 LGHNA and CDR2 YNFKEQ. The CDR3 totals 15 residues. The CDR3 protein is CASTSSTSGVDTQYF. CDR3 nucleotide sequence: TGTGCCAGCACCTCATCGACTAGTGGGGTTGATACGCAGTATTTT.